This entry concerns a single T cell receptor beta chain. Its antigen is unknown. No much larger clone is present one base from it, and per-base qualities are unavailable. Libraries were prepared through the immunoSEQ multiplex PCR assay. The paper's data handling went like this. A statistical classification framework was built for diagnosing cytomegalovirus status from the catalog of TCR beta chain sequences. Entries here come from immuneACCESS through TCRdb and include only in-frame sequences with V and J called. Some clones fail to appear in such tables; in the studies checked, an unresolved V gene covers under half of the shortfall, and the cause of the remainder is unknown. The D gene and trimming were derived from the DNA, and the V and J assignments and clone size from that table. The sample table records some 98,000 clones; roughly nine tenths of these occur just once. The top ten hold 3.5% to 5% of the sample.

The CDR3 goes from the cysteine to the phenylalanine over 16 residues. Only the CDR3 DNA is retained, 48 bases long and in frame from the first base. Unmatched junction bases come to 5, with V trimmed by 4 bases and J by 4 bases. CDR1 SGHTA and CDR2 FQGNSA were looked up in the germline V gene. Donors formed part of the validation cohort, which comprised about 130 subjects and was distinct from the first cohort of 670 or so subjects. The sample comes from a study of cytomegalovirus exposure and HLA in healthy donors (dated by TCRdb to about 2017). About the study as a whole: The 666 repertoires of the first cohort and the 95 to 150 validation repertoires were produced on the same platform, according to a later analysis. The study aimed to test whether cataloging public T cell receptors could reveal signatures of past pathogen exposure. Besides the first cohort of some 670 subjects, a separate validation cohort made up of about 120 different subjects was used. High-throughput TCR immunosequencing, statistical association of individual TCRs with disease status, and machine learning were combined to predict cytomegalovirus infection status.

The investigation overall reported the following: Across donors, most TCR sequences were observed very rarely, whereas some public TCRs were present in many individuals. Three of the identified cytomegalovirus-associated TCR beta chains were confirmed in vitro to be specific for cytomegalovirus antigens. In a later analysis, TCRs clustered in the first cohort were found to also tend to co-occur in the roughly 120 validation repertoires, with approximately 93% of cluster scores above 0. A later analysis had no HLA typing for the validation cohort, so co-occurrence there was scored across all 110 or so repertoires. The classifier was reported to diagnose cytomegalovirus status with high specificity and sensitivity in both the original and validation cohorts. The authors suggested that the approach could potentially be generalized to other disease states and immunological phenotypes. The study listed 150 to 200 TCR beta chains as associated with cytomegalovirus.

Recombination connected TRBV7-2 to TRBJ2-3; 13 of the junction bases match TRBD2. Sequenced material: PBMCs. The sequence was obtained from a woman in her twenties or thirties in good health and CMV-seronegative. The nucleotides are TGTGCCAGCAGCTCTGGACTAGCGGGAGTTGCAGATACGCAGTATTTT. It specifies CASSSGLAGVADTQYF.